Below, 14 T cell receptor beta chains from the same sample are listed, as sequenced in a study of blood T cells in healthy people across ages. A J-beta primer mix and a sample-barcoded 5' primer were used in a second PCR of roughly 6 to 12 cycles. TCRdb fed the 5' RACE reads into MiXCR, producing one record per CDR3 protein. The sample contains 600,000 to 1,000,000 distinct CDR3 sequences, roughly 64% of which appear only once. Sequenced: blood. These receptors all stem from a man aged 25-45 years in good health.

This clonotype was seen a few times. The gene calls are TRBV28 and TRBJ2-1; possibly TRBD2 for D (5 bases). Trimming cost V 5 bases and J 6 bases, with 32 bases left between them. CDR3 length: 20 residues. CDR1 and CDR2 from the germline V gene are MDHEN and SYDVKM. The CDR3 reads CASSPSFGVDEWEPTNEQFF. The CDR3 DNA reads TGTGCCAGCAGTCCCAGCTTCGGGGTCGACGAGTGGGAGCCGACCAATGAGCAGTTCTTC. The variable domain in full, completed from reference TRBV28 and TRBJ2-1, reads DVKVTQSSRYLVKRTGEKVFLECVQDMDHENMFWYRQDPGLGLRLIYFSYDVKMKEKGDIPEGYSVSREKKERFSLILESASTNQTSMYLCASSPSFGVDEWEPTNEQFFGPGTRLTVL.

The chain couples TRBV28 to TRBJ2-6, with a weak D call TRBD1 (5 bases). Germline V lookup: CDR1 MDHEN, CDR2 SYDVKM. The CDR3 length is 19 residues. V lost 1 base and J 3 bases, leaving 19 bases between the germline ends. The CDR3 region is CASSLLRGPRNLGANVLTF. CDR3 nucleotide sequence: TGTGCCAGCAGTTTATTAAGGGGCCCCCGTAACCTTGGGGCCAACGTCCTGACTTTC.

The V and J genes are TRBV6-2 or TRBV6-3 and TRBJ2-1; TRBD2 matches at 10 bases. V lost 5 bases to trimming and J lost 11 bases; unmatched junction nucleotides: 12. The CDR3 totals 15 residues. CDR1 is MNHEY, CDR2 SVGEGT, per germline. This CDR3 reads CASSVGLAVPEKQFF. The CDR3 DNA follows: TGTGCCAGCAGTGTTGGACTAGCGGTACCCGAGAAGCAGTTCTTC.

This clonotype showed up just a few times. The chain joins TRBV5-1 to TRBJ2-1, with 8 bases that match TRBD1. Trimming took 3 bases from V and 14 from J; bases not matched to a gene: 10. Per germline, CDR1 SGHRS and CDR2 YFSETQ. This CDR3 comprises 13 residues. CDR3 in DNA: TGCGCCAGCAGCTGGAACCGGGGACAGGAGGAGTTCTTC. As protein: CASSWNRGQEEFF. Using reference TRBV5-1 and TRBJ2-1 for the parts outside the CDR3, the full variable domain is KAGVTQTPRYLIKTRGQQVTLSCSPISGHRSVSWYQQTPGQGLQFLFEYFSETQRNKGNFPGRFSGRQFSNSRSEMNVSTLELGDSALYLCASSWNRGQEEFFGPGTRLTVL.

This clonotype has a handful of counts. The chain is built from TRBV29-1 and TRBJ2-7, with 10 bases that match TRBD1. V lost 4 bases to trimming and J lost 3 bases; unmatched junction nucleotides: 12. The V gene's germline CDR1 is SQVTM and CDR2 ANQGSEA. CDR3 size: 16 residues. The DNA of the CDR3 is TGCAGCGTTGGCCGGTGGGGGGACAGGGGTAACTACGAGCAGTACTTC. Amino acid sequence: CSVGRWGDRGNYEQYF.

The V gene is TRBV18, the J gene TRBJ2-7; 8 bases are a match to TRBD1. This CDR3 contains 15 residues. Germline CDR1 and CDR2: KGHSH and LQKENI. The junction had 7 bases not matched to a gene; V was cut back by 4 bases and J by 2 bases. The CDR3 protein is CASSLGTGSTYEQYF. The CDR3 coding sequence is TGTGCCAGCTCACTAGGGACAGGTAGTACCTACGAGCAGTACTTC.

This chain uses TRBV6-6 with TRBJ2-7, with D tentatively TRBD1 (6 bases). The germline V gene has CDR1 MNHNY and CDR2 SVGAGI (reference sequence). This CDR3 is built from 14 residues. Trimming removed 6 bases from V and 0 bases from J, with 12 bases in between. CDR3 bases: TGTGCCAGCAGGGGGACAACTAGCTCCTACGAGCAGTACTTC. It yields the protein CASRGTTSSYEQYF.

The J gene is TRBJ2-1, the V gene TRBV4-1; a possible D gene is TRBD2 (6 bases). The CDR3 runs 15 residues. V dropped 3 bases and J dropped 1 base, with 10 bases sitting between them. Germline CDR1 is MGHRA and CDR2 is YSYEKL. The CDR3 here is CASSHPSGSYNEQFF. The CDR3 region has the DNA TGCGCCAGCAGCCACCCCAGCGGGTCCTACAATGAGCAGTTCTTC.

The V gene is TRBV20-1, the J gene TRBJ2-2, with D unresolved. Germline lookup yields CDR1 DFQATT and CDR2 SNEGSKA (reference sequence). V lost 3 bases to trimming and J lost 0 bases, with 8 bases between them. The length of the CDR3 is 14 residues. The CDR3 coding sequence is TGCAGTGCTAGGCAGAACGCGAACACCGGGGAGCTGTTTTTT. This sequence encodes CSARQNANTGELFF.

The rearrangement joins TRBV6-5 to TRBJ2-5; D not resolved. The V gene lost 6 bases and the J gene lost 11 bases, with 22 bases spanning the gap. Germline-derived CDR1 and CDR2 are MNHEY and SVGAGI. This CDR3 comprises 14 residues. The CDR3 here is CASREYQGSGEQYF. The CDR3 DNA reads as TGTGCCAGCAGGGAATATCAAGGATCGGGTGAGCAGTACTTC.

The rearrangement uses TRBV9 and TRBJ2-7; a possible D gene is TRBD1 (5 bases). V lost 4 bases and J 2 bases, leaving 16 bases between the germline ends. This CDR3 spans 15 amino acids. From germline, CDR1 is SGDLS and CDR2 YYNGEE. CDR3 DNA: TGTGCCAGCAGCCCGACTGGGGCGGTTACCTACGAGCAGTACTTC. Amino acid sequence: CASSPTGAVTYEQYF. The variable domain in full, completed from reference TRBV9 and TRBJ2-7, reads DSGVTQTPKHLITATGQRVTLRCSPRSGDLSVYWYQQSLDQGLQFLIQYYNGEERAKGNILERFSAQQFPDLHSELNLSSLELGDSALYFCASSPTGAVTYEQYFGPGTRLTVT.

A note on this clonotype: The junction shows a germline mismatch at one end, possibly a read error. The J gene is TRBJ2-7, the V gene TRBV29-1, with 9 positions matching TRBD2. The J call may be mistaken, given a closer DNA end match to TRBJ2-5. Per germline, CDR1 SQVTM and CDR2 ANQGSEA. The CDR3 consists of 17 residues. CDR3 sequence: CSVELGVVAGVQGTQYF. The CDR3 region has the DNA TGCAGCGTTGAATTGGGAGTGGTAGCGGGAGTTCAAGGGACCCAGTACTTC.

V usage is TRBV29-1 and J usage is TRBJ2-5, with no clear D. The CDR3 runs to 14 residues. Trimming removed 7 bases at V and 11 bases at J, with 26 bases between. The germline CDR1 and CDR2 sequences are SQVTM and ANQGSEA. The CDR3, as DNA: TGCAGCGCTACGAACACCCAATTCAACAATGAGCAGTACTTC. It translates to CSATNTQFNNEQYF.

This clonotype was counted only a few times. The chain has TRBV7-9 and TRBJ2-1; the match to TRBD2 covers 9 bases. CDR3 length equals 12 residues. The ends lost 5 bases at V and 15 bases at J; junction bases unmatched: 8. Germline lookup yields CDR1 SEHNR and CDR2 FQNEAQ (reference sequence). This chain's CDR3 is CASSGSGGRWFF. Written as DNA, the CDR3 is TGTGCCAGCAGCGGAAGCGGGGGGCGTTGGTTCTTC.